The rows below give T cell receptor beta chains drawn from one sample of a study of PD-1 blockade in classical Hodgkin lymphoma. TCRdb keeps only in-frame clones here, not all; method: immunoSEQ multiplex PCR. The sample includes fewer than 100,000 clones, over 85% of them seen just once. Sequencing used peripheral blood mononuclear cells (PBMCs), obtained at baseline. These TCRs come from a human donor with classical Hodgkin lymphoma. Both conserved end residues are part of each CDR3. The D gene is left open where the match is weak. The listing skips clone size in some rows; elsewhere it reads once, few, many or a size class.

>TRBV9|TRBD1|TRBJ2-5|.
TGTGCCAGCAGCGTAGGGCCGGGACAGCAAGAGACCCAGTACTTC
CASSVGPGQQETQYF
>TRBV2|.|TRBJ2-1|.
TGTGCCAGCAGCGACCTCGTTACGATCTACAATGAGCAGTTCTTC
CASSDLVTIYNEQFF
>TRBV10-3|.|TRBJ1-6|.
TGTGCCATCGCCGGGACTTCAAATTCACCCCTCCACTTT
CAIAGTSNSPLHF
>TRBV7-9|.|TRBJ2-1|.
TGTGCCAGCAGCATCGGGAGTTACAATGAGCAGTTCTTC
CASSIGSYNEQFF
>TRBV27|.|TRBJ1-1|.
TGTGCCAGCAGTTACTACCGGGACGTGAACACTGAAGCTTTCTTT
CASSYYRDVNTEAFF
>TRBV28|.|TRBJ1-2|.
TGTGCCAGCAGTCGTCGCACCCCCAACGGCTACACCTTC
CASSRRTPNGYTF
>TRBV5-4|.|TRBJ2-3|.
TGTGCCAGCAGCTTGGGGAGGGGCACAGATACGCAGTATTTT
CASSLGRGTDTQYF
>TRBV6-5|.|TRBJ2-7|.
TGTGCCAGCAGCCCTACCGGCGGGAACTTCTACGAGCAGTACTTC
CASSPTGGNFYEQYF
>TRBV27|TRBD1|TRBJ1-2|.
TGTGCCACCGGCCCCCGACAGGGAACTAACTATGGCTACACCTTC
CATGPRQGTNYGYTF
>TRBV25-1|.|TRBJ2-3|.
TGTGCCAGCAGTGAAGGGCCGCCCACAGATACGCAGTATTTT
CASSEGPPTDTQYF
>TRBV7-9|TRBD1|TRBJ1-2|.
TGTGCCAGCAGCCAGGGACAGGGTGATGGCTACACCTTC
CASSQGQGDGYTF
>TRBV19|.|TRBJ1-1|once
TGTGCCAGTACCTATCCCGGACAGACCACTGAAGCTTTCTTT
CASTYPGQTTEAFF
>TRBV29-1|.|TRBJ1-2|.
TGCAGCGTTACGAGGGAGGGTGGCTACACCTTC
CSVTREGGYTF
>TRBV6-4|TRBD2|TRBJ2-3|.
TGTGCCAGCAGTGACTCGGGACTAGCGGGACCAGATACGCAGTATTTT
CASSDSGLAGPDTQYF
>TRBV7-7|.|TRBJ2-7|.
TGTGCCAGCAGCCTTCACCCCGCGGCCCCAGAAACAGGGACGGAAGCAAACTTC
CASSLHPAAPETGTEANF
>TRBV28|TRBD1|TRBJ2-7|.
TGTGCCAGCAGCAAACGAAGACAGGGGTTCTACGAGCAGTACTTC
CASSKRRQGFYEQYF
>TRBV7-2|TRBD2|TRBJ2-3|.
TGTGCCAGCAGCTATGAAGCGGGAGGGAGATGGGGCGGCACAGATACGCAGTATTTT
CASSYEAGGRWGGTDTQYF
>TRBV28|.|TRBJ2-3|once
TGTGCCAGCAGTTTGTGGCTGCTCACAGATACGCAGTATTTT
CASSLWLLTDTQYF
>TRBV19|.|TRBJ2-7|.
TGTGCCAGTAGTATTACCCCGGCGGGACGGAACGAGCAGTACTTC
CASSITPAGRNEQYF
>TRBV9|.|TRBJ2-1|.
TGTGCCAGCAGCCCCAAGACTGGACGTGAGCAGTTCTTC
CASSPKTGREQFF
>TRBV5-1|TRBD1|TRBJ2-5|.
TGCGCCAGCAGCCCGGCCGACAGGGGGGAGACCCAGTACTTC
CASSPADRGETQYF
>TRBV7-9|.|TRBJ1-2|.
TGTGCCAGCAGCGGACATAGGGGCTACACCTTC
CASSGHRGYTF
>TRBV5-1|.|TRBJ2-7|.
TGCGCCAGCAGCACGACAGCCTACGAGCAGTACTTC
CASSTTAYEQYF
>TRBV6-5|TRBD1|TRBJ1-3|.
TGTGCCAGCAGTGCAGGGGGCCCTGGAAACACCATATATTTT
CASSAGGPGNTIYF
>TRBV27|.|TRBJ1-1|.
TGTGCCAGCAGTCCGATTCAACAGGCCCCAGGCACTGAAGCTTTCTTT
CASSPIQQAPGTEAFF
>TRBV6-1|.|TRBJ1-5|.
TGTGCCATCCAGGGAATGGACAGCAATCAGCCCCAGCATTTT
CAIQGMDSNQPQHF
>TRBV7-3|.|TRBJ2-1|.
TGTGCCAGCCCTGTCGGGCCTTACCGCAATGAGCAGTTCTTC
CASPVGPYRNEQFF
>TRBV7-9|.|TRBJ1-5|few
TGTGCCAGCAGCTCAGTTACCAATCAGCCCCAGCATTTT
CASSSVTNQPQHF
>TRBV6-5|.|TRBJ2-3|.
TGTGCCAGCAGTTACGGGAGTCCGAGGTACACAGATACGCAGTATTTT
CASSYGSPRYTDTQYF
>TRBV7-9|.|TRBJ1-2|.
TGTGCCAGCAGCCTGGGGGCACCAGCTAACTATGGCTACACCTTC
CASSLGAPANYGYTF
>TRBV29-1|TRBD1|TRBJ2-1|once
TGCAGCGCCAAGACAGGGCCGTATGAGCAGTTCTTC
CSAKTGPYEQFF
>TRBV19|.|TRBJ1-3|.
TGTGCCAGTACAGGAAGAAGGGGATTCTCTGGAAACACCATATATTTT
CASTGRRGFSGNTIYF
>TRBV6-5|.|TRBJ2-5|.
TGTGCCAGCACGCGGGACCAAGAGACCCAGTACTTC
CASTRDQETQYF
>TRBV7-3|.|TRBJ2-2|.
TGTGCCAGCAGCTCGCCTGGCACCGGGGAGCTGTTTTTT
CASSSPGTGELFF
>TRBV5-1|.|TRBJ2-3|.
TGCGCCAGCAGCTTCCGTGCGACAGATACGCAGTATTTT
CASSFRATDTQYF
>TRBV7-9|TRBD2|TRBJ2-7|.
TGTGCCAGCAGCTTATCCGGGGGGATCCTAGCTGGCGAGCAGTACTTC
CASSLSGGILAGEQYF
>TRBV9|TRBD1|TRBJ2-7|.
TGTGCCAGCAGACCGGGAGGGACAGGGGGCTATCCTCAGTACTTC
CASRPGGTGGYPQYF
>TRBV5-1|.|TRBJ2-7|.
TGCGCCAGCAGCTTGGAGGGGGCCTACGAGCAGTACTTC
CASSLEGAYEQYF
>TRBV7-2|TRBD1|TRBJ2-6|.
TGTGCCAGCAGCGAAACAGGGGCTGGGGCCAACGTCCTGACTTTC
CASSETGAGANVLTF
>TRBV2|.|TRBJ2-3|.
TGTGCCAGCAGTGAAGGGCAGGCGGGAACAGATACGCAGTATTTT
CASSEGQAGTDTQYF
>TRBV5-1|.|TRBJ2-7|.
TGCGCCAGCAGCTTGGAGTGGGGCCCGAGCTCCTACGAGCAGTACTTC
CASSLEWGPSSYEQYF
>TRBV7-6|.|TRBJ2-1|once
TGTGCCAGCAGCTCCCTTAATGAGCAGTTCTTC
CASSSLNEQFF
>TRBV7-6|.|TRBJ2-2|.
TGTGCCAGCAGCTGGGGGAACCTAGCGAACACCGGGGAGCTGTTTTTT
CASSWGNLANTGELFF
>TRBV7-9|TRBD2|TRBJ2-7|.
TGTGCCAGCAGCTCCACAACTAGCGGGACCCTCTCCTACGAGCAGTACTTC
CASSSTTSGTLSYEQYF
>TRBV12-5|.|TRBJ2-1|.
TGTGCTAGTGGTTCGACATATAGGGGCGGGTTATCTGAGCAGTTCTTC
CASGSTYRGGLSEQFF